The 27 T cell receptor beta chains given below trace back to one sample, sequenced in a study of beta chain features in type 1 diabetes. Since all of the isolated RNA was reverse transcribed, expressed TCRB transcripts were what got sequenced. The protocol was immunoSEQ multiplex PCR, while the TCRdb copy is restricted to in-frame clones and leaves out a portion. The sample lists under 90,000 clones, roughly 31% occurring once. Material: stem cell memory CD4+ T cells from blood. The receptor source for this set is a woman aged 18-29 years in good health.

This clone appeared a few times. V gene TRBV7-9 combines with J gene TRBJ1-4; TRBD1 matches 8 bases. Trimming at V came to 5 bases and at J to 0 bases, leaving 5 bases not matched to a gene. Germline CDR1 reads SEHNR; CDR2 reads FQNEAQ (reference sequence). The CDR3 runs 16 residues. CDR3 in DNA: TGTGCCAGCAGCCCAGGACAGGGAACAACTAATGAAAAACTGTTTTTT. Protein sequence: CASSPGQGTTNEKLFF.

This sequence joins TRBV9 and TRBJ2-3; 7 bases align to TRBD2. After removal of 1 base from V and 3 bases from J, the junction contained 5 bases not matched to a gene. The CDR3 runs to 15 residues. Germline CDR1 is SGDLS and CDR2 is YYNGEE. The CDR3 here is CASSVLGEGTDTQYF. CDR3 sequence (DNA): TGTGCCAGCAGCGTATTGGGGGAGGGGACAGATACGCAGTATTTT.

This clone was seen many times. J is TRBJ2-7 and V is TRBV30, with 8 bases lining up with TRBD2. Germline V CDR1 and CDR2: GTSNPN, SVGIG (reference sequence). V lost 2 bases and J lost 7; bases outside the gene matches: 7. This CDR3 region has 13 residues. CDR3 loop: CAWSRGLAGEQYF. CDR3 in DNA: TGTGCCTGGAGTCGAGGACTAGCAGGGGAGCAGTACTTC.

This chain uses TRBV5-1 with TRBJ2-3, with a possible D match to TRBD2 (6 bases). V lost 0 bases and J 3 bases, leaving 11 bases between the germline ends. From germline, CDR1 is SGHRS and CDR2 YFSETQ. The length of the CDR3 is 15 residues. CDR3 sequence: CASSLGQRATDTQYF. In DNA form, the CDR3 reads TGCGCCAGCAGCTTGGGACAGCGGGCGACAGATACGCAGTATTTT. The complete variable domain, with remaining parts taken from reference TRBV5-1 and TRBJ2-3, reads KAGVTQTPRYLIKTRGQQVTLSCSPISGHRSVSWYQQTPGQGLQFLFEYFSETQRNKGNFPGRFSGRQFSNSRSEMNVSTLELGDSALYLCASSLGQRATDTQYFGPGTRLTVL.

CDR3 nucleotides: TGTGCCAGCAGCGAGTTGGCCAACTCGGGCACTGAAGCTTTCTTT. It yields the protein CASSELANSGTEAFF. The gene calls are TRBV7-9 and TRBJ1-1, with D uncertain. V was clipped by 5 bases and J by 4 bases, with 17 bases between them. Germline V gives CDR1 SEHNR, CDR2 FQNEAQ (reference sequence). CDR3 length equals 15 residues.

The CDR3 DNA reads TGCGCCAGCAGCTCAGGGACAGGGGGCGAGGGCTACACCTTC. It is translated as CASSSGTGGEGYTF. The V gene is TRBV5-1, the J gene TRBJ1-2, with 12 bases fitting TRBD1. The germline V gene encodes CDR1 SGHRS and CDR2 YFSETQ. The CDR3 runs 14 residues. The ends lost 3 bases at V and 8 bases at J; junction bases unmatched: 5.

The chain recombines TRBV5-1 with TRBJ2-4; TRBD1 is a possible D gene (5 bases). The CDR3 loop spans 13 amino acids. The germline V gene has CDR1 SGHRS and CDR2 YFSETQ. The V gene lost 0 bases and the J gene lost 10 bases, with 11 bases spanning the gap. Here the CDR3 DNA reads TGCGCCAGCAGCTTGGGAGACAGTGCTATTCAGTACTTC. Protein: CASSLGDSAIQYF. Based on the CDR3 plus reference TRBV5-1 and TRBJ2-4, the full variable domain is KAGVTQTPRYLIKTRGQQVTLSCSPISGHRSVSWYQQTPGQGLQFLFEYFSETQRNKGNFPGRFSGRQFSNSRSEMNVSTLELGDSALYLCASSLGDSAIQYFGAGTRLSVL.

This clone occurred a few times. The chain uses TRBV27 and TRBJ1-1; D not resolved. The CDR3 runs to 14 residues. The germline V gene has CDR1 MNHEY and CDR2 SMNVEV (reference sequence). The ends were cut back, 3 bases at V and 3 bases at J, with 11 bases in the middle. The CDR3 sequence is CASSLWREDTEAFF. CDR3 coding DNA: TGTGCCAGCAGTTTGTGGAGGGAGGACACTGAAGCTTTCTTT.

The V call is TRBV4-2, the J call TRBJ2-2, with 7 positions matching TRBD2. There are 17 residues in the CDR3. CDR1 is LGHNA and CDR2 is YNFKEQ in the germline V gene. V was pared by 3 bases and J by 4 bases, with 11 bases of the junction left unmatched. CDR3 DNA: TGTGCCAGCAGCCAGGGTCCCAATAGCGGGTTCACCGGGGAGCTGTTTTTT. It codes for CASSQGPNSGFTGELFF.

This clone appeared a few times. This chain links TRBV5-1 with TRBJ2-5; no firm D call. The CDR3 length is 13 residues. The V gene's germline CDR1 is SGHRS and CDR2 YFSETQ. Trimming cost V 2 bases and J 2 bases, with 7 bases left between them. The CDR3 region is CASSFTEQETQYF. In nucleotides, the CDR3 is TGCGCCAGCAGCTTTACAGAGCAAGAGACCCAGTACTTC. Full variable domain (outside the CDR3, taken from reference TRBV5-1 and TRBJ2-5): KAGVTQTPRYLIKTRGQQVTLSCSPISGHRSVSWYQQTPGQGLQFLFEYFSETQRNKGNFPGRFSGRQFSNSRSEMNVSTLELGDSALYLCASSFTEQETQYFGPGTRLLVL.

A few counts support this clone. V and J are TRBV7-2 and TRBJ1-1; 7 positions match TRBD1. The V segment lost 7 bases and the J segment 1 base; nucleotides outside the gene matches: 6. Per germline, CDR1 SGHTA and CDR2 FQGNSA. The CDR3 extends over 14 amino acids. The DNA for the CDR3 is TGTGCCAGCATACCCGGGACAGCGAACACTGAAGCTTTCTTT. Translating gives CASIPGTANTEAFF.

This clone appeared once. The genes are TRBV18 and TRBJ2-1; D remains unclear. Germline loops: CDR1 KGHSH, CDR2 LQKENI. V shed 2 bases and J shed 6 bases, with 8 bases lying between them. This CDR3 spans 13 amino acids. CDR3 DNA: TGTGCCAGCTCACCAGCCGGTACCAATGAGCAGTTCTTC. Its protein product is CASSPAGTNEQFF.

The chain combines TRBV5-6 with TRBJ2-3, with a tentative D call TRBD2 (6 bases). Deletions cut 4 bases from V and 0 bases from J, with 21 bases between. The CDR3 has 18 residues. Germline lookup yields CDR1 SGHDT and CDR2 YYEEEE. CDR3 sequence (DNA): TGTGCCAGCAGCGGGGGACTCTCTGACTTGCTTAGCACAGATACGCAGTATTTT. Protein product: CASSGGLSDLLSTDTQYF.

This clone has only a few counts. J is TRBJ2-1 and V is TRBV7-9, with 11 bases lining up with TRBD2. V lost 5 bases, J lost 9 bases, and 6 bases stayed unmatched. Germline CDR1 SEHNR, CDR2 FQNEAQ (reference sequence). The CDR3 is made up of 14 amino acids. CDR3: CASSPGTSGGEQFF. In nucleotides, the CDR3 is TGTGCCAGCAGCCCAGGGACTAGCGGAGGTGAGCAGTTCTTC.

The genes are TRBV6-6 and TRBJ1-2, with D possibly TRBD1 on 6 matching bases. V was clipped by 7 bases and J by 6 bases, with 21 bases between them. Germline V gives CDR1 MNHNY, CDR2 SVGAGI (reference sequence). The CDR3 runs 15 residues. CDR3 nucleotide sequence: TGTGCCAGCAACATTAGGGACATTTCCACCGATGGCTACACCTTC. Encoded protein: CASNIRDISTDGYTF.

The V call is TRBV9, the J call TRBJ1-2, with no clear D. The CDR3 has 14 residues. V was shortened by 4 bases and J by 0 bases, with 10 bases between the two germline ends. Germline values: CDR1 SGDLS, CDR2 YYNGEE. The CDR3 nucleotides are TGTGCCAGCAGCACAGAGAATCCTAACTATGGCTACACCTTC. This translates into CASSTENPNYGYTF.

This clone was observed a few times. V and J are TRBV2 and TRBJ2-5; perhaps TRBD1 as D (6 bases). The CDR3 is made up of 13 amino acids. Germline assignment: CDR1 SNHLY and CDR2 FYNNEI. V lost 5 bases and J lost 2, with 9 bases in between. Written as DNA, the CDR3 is TGTGCCAGCAGTCTGCAGGGGCAAGAGACCCAGTACTTC. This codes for CASSLQGQETQYF.

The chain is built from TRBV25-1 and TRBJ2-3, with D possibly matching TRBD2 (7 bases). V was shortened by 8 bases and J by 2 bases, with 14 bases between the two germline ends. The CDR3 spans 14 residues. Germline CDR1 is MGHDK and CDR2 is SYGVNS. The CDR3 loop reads CASSKGGDTDTQYF. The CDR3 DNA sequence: TGTGCCAGCTCAAAAGGGGGGGACACAGATACGCAGTATTTT.

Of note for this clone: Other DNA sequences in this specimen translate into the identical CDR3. CDR3 sequence reads: CASSLYGQETQYF. Here the CDR3 DNA reads TGTGCCAGCAGCTTATATGGTCAGGAGACCCAGTACTTC. This chain links TRBV7-3 with TRBJ2-5; no reliable D call. Germline lookup yields CDR1 SGHTA and CDR2 FQGTGA. The CDR3 loop spans 13 amino acids. The ends were cut back, 2 bases at V and 5 bases at J, with 9 bases in the middle.

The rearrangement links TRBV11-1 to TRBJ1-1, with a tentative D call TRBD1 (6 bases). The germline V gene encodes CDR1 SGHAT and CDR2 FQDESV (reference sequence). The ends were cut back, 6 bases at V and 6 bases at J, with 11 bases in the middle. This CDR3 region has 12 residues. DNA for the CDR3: TGTGCCAGCAGTCCGGACAGCCCTGAAGCTTTCTTT. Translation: CASSPDSPEAFF. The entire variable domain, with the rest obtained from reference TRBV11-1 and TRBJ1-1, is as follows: EAEVAQSPRYKITEKSQAVAFWCDPISGHATLYWYRQILGQGPELLVQFQDESVVDDSQLPKDRFSAERLKGVDSTLKIQPAELGDSAMYLCASSPDSPEAFFGQGTRLTVV.

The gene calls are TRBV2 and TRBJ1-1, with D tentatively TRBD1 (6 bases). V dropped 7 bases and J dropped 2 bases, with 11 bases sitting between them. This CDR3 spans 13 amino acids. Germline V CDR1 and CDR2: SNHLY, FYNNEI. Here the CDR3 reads CASIWTVNTEAFF. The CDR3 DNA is TGTGCCAGCATCTGGACAGTAAACACTGAAGCTTTCTTT.

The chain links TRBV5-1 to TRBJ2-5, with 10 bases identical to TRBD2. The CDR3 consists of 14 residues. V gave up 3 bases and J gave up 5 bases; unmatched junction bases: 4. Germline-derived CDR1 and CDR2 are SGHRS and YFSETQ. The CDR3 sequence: CASSSGLAEETQYF. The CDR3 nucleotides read TGCGCCAGCAGCTCTGGACTAGCGGAGGAGACCCAGTACTTC.

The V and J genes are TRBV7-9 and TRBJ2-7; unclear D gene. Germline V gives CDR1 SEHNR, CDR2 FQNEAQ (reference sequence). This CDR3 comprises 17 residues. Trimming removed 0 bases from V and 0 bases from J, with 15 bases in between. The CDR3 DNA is TGTGCCAGCAGCTTAGCGCTAATTGGTACGAGCTCCTACGAGCAGTACTTC. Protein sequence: CASSLALIGTSSYEQYF.

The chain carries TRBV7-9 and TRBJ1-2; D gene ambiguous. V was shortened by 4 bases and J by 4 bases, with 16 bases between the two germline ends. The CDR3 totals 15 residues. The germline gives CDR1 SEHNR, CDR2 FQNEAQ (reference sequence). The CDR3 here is CASSSEKISSYGYTF. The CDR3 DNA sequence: TGTGCCAGCAGCTCGGAGAAGATCTCTAGCTATGGCTACACCTTC.

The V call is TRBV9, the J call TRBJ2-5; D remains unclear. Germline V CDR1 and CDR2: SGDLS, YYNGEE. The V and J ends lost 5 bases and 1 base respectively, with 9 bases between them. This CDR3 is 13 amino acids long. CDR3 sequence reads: CASSVSPQETQYF. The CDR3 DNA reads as TGTGCCAGCAGTGTCTCCCCCCAAGAGACCCAGTACTTC.

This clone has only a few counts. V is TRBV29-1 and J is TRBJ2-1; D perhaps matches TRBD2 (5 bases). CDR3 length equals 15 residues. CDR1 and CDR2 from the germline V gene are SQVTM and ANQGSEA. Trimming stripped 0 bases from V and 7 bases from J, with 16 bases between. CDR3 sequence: CSVEDRWTRGNEQFF. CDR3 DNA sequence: TGCAGCGTTGAAGATCGGTGGACTCGAGGAAATGAGCAGTTCTTC.

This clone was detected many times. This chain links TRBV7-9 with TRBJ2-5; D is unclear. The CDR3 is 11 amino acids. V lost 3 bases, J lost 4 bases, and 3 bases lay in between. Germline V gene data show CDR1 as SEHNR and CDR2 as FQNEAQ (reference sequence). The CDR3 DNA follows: TGTGCCAGCAGCTTGGCAGAGACCCAGTACTTC. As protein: CASSLAETQYF. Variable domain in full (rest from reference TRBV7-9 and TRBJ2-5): DTGVSQNPRHKITKRGQNVTFRCDPISEHNRLYWYRQTLGQGPEFLTYFQNEAQLEKSRLLSDRFSAERPKGSFSTLEIQRTEQGDSAMYLCASSLAETQYFGPGTRLLVL.